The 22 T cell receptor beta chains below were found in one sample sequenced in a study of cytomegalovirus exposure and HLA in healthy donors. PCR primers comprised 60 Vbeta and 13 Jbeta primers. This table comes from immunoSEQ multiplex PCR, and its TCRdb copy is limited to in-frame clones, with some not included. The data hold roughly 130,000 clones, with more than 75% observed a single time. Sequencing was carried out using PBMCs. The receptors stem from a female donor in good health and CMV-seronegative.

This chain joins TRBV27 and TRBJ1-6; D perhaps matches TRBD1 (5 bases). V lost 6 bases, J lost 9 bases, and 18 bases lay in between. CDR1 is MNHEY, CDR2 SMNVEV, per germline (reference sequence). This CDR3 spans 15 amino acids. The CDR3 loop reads CASSFSGTVSSPLHF. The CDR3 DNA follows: TGTGCCAGCAGCTTTAGCGGGACTGTATCTTCACCCCTCCACTTT.

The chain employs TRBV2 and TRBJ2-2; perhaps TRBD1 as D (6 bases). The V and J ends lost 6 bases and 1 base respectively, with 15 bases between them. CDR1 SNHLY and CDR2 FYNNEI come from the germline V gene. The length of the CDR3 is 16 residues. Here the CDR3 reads CASRRSGQRNTGELFF. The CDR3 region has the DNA TGTGCCAGCAGAAGAAGTGGACAGAGGAACACCGGGGAGCTGTTTTTT.

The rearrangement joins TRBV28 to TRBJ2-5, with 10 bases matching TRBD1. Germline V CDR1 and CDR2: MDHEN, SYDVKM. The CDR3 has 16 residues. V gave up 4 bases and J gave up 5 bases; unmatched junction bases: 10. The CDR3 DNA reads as TGTGCCAGCAGTTCATCATCCGGGACAGGGGACGAGACCCAGTACTTC. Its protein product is CASSSSSGTGDETQYF.

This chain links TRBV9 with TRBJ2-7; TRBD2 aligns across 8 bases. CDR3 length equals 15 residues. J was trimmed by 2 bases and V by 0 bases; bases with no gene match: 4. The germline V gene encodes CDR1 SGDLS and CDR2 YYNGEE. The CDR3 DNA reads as TGTGCCAGCAGCGTAGGCGGAGCGGGGGCCTACGAGCAGTACTTC. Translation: CASSVGGAGAYEQYF.

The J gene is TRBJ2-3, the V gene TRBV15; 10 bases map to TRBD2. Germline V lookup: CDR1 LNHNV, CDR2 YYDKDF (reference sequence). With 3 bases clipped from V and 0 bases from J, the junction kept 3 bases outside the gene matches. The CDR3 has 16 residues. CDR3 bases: TGTGCCACCAGCAGGGGTAGCGGGAGGAGCACAGATACGCAGTATTTT. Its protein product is CATSRGSGRSTDTQYF.

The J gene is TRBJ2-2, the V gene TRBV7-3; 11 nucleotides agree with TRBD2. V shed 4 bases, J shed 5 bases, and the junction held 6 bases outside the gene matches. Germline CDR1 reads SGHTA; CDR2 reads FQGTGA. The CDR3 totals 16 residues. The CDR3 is CASSWGSSGGTGELFF. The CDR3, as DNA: TGTGCCAGCAGCTGGGGATCTAGCGGGGGGACCGGGGAGCTGTTTTTT. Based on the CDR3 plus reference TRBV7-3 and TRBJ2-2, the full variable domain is GAGVSQTPSNKVTEKGKYVELRCDPISGHTALYWYRQSLGQGPEFLIYFQGTGAADDSGLPNDRFFAVRPEGSVSTLKIQRTERGDSAVYLCASSWGSSGGTGELFFGEGSRLTVL.

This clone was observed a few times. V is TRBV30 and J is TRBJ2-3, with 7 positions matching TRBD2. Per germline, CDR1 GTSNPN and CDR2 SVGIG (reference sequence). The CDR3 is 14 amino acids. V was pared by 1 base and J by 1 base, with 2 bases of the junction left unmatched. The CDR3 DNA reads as TGTGCCTGGAGTGGAAGCGGGGGCACAGATACGCAGTATTTT. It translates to CAWSGSGGTDTQYF.

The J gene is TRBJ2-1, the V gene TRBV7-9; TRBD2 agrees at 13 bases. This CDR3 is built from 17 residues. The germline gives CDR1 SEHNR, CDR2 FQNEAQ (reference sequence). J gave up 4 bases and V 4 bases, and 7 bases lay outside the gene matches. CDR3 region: CASSSTSGRAGYNEQFF. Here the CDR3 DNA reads TGTGCCAGCAGCTCAACTAGCGGGAGGGCCGGGTACAATGAGCAGTTCTTC.

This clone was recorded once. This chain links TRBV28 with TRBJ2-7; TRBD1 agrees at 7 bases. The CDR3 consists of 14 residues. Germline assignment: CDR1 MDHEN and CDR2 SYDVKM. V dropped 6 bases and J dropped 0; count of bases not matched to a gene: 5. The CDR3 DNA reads TGTGCCAGCAGCTCGGGACAGAACTCCTACGAGCAGTACTTC. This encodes CASSSGQNSYEQYF.

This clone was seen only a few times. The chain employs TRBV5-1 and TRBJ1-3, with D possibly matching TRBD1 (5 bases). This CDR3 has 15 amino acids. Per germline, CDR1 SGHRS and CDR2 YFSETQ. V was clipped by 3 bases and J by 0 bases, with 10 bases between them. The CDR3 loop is CASSSGQFSGNTIYF. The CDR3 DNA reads TGCGCCAGCAGCTCTGGACAATTCTCTGGAAACACCATATATTTT.

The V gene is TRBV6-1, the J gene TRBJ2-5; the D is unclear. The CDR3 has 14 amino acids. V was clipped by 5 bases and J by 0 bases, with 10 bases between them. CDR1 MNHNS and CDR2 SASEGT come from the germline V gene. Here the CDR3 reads CASSLTLYQETQYF. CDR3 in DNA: TGTGCCAGCAGTCTGACATTGTACCAAGAGACCCAGTACTTC.

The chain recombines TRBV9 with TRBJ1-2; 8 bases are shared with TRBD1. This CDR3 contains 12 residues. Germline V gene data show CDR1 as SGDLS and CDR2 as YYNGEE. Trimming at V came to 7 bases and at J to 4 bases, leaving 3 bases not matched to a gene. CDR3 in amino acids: CASEDRAYGYTF. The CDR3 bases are TGTGCCAGCGAGGACAGGGCCTATGGCTACACCTTC.

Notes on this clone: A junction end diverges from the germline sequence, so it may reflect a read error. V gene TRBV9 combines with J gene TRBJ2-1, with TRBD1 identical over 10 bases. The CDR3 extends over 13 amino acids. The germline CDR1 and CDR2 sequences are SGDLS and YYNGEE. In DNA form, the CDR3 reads TGTGCCAGCAGCGCCCATTTGGACAGGGGGGAGATCTTC. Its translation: CASSAHLDRGEIF.

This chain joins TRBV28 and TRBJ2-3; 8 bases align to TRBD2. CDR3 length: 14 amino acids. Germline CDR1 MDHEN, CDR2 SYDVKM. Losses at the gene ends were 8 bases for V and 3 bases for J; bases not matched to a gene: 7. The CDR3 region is CASGSGGETDTQYF. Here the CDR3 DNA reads TGTGCCAGCGGGTCCGGGGGGGAAACAGATACGCAGTATTTT.

The CDR3 spells CASSFHYNEQFF. CDR3 bases: TGCGCCAGCAGCTTCCACTACAATGAGCAGTTCTTC. This chain joins TRBV5-1 and TRBJ2-1; D is undetermined. This CDR3 has 12 amino acids. V was clipped by 2 bases and J by 3 bases, with 3 bases between them. CDR1 SGHRS and CDR2 YFSETQ come from the germline V gene.

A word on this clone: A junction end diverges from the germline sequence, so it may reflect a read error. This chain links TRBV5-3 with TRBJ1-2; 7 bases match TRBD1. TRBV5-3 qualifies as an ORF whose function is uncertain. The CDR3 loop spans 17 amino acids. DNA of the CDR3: TGTGCCAGAAGGTTGGGCCGTACAGGGGCTCCTAACTATGGCTACACCTTC. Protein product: CARRLGRTGAPNYGYTF.

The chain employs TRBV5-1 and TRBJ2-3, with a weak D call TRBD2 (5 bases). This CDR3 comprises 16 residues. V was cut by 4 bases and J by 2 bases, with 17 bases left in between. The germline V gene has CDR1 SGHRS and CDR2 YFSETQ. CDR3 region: CASSPSLRGNTDTQYF. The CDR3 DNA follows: TGCGCCAGCAGCCCCTCCTTACGGGGTAACACAGATACGCAGTATTTT. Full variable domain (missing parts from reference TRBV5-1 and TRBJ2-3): KAGVTQTPRYLIKTRGQQVTLSCSPISGHRSVSWYQQTPGQGLQFLFEYFSETQRNKGNFPGRFSGRQFSNSRSEMNVSTLELGDSALYLCASSPSLRGNTDTQYFGPGTRLTVL.

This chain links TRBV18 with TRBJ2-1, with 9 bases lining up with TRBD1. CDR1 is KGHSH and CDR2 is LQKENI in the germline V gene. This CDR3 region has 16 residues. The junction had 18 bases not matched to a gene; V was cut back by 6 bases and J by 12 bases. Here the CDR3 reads CASSPYTGTGRFGQFF. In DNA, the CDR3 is TGTGCCAGCTCTCCCTACACCGGGACAGGGCGTTTCGGGCAGTTCTTC.

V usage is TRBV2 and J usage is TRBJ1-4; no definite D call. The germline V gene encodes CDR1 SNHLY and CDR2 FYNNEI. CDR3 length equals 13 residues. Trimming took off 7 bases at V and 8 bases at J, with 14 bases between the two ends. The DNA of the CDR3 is TGTGCCAGCATCCGGGGATTCGGAGAAAAACTGTTTTTT. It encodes CASIRGFGEKLFF.

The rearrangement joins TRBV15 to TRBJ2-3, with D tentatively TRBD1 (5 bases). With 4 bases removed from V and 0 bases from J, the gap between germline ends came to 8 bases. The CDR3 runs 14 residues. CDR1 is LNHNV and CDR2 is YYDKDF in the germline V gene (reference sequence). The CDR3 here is CATSIGVSTDTQYF. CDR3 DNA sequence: TGTGCCACCAGCATAGGGGTTAGCACAGATACGCAGTATTTT.

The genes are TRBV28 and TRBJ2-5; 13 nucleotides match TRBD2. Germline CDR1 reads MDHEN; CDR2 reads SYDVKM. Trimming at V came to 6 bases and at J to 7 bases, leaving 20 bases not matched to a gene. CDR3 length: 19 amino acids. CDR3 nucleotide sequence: TGTGCCAGCAGCAACAATGGACTAGCGGGGGAGCTTATCATAGGGACCCAGTACTTC. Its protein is CASSNNGLAGELIIGTQYF.

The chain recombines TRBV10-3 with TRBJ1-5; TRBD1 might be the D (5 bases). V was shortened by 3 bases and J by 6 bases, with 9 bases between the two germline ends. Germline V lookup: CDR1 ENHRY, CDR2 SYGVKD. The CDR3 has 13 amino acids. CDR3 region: CAISDREVQPQHF. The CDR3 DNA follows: TGTGCCATCAGTGACAGGGAAGTTCAGCCCCAGCATTTT.